This T cell receptor beta chain was sequenced for a study of beta chain features in type 1 diabetes. Points from the study as a whole: The cDNA sequencing approach could over-represent high-TCR-expressing cells. Diminished insertions and augmented deletions at VDJ junctions characterized type 1 diabetes patients. It was among patients, rather than healthy donors, that naive, central memory and Treg TCRB repertoires appeared more similar. Shortening of TCRB CDR3s, moderate but significant, appeared in all four CD4+ subsets of Type 1 diabetes patients.

V lost 5 bases, J lost 5 bases, and 8 bases lay in between. Germline V gene data show CDR1 as MNHEY and CDR2 as SMNVEV (reference sequence). The CDR3 covers 12 residues. The study reverse transcribed the entire isolated RNA, so it sequenced expressed TCRB transcripts. Produced via immunoSEQ multiplex PCR; TCRdb's table is partial and in-frame only. The sample includes about 740,000 clones, around an eighth of them seen just once. This clone showed up just a few times. The antigen is unknown. The chain has TRBV27 and TRBJ2-3; unclear D gene. Sequenced: naive CD4+ T cells from blood. This TCR derives from a man between 18 and 29 years old with type 1 diabetes. The CDR3 sequence: CASSPWRDTQYF. In DNA form, the CDR3 reads TGTGCCAGCAGTCCCTGGCGAGATACGCAGTATTTT.